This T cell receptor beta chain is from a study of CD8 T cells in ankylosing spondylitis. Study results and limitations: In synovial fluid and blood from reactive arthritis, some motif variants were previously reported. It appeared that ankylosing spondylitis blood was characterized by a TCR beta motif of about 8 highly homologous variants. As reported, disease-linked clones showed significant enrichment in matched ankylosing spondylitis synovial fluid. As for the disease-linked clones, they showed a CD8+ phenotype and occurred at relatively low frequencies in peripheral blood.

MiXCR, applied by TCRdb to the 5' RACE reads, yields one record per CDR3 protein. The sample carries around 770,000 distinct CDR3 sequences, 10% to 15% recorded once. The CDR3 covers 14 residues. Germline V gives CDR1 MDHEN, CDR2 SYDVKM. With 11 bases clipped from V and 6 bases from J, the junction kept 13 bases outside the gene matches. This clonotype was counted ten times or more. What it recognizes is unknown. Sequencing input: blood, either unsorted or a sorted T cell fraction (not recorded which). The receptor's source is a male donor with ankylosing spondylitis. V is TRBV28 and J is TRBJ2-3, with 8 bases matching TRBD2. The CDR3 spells CAGSKGAGVDTQYF. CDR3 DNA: TGTGCCGGGTCCAAGGGAGCGGGAGTGGATACGCAGTATTTT.